The sample holds a few counts of the clone carrying this T cell receptor (beta chain). What it recognizes is unknown. The primer mix had 60 Vbeta and 13 Jbeta primers. Repertoires were generated with immunoSEQ multiplex PCR, while TCRdb's copy carries only in-frame clones and drops some. This table has approximately 190,000 clones, less than 90% appearing once. This sample is drawn from a study of cytomegalovirus exposure and HLA in healthy donors. For the study at large: A data release that came early held approximately 85 million unique TCRs from HLA-typed donors. Of all 400 or so donors who were genotyped, 81% belonged to the Caucasian-associated ancestry cluster.

Though probably carrying unrecorded immune exposures, donors were nominally healthy at sampling. The study, taken as a whole, reports: In vitro work confirmed that a few CMV-associated chains recognize CMV antigens.

From germline, CDR1 is SGDLS and CDR2 YYNGEE. The CDR3 is 15 amino acids. The ends lost 2 bases at V and 6 bases at J; junction bases unmatched: 7. The clonotype comes from a boy aged 5-17 years in good health and CMV-seronegative. Sample: PBMCs. The rearrangement joins TRBV9 to TRBJ2-1, with 8 bases fitting TRBD2. The CDR3 bases are TGTGCCAGCAGCGTTAGCGGGGCATACCTCAATGAGCAGTTCTTC. Its translation: CASSVSGAYLNEQFF.